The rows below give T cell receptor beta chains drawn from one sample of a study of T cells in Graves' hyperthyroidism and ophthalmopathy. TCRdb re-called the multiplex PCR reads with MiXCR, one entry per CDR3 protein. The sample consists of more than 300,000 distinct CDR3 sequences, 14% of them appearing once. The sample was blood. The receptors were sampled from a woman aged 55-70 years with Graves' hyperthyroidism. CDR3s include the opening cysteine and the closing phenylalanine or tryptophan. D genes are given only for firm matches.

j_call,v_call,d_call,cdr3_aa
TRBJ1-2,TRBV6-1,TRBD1,CASSPRDRGLGGYTF
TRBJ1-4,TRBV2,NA,CASRDSAGTNEKLFF
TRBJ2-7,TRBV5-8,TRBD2,CASSRSVSGRRYEQYF
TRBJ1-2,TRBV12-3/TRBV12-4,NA,CASILTANGYTF
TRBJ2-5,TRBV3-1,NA,CASSYRTAVSSETQYF
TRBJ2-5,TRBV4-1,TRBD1,CASSRRTGEIQETQYF
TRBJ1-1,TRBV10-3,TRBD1,CAISDSRGMAEAFF
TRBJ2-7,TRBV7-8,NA,CASSLAVGLLSSYEQYF
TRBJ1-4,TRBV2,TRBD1,CASSEEGQGFEKLFF
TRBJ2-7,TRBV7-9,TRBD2,CASSSGGGGRAYEQYF
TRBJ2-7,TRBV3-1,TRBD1,CASSQEGVGQGHEQYF
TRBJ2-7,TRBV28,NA,CASRRPGLGHEQYF
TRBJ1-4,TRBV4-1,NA,CASSQDRTGNEKLFF
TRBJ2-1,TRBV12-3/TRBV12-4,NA,CASTERDGAAYNEQFF
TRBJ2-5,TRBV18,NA,CASSPPGFRPETQYF
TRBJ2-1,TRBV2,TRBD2,CASSEGGGGGQFF
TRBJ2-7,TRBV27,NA,CASSFRGATYEQYF
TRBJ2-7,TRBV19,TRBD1,CATTGTAAFYEQYF
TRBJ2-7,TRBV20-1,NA,CSATGTVSYEQYF
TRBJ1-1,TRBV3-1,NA,CASSRSPGTQGQAFF
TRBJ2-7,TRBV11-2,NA,CASSLPGSSIYEQYF
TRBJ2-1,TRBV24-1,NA,CATSDRRTLSSYNEQFF
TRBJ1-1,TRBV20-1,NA,CSARNPFPGTEAFF
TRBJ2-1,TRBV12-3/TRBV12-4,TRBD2,CASSLMSGLAGGEQFF
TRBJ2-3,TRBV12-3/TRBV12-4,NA,CASTPGPRPSTDTQYF
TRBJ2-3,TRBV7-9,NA,CASSRLGLMGPDTQYF
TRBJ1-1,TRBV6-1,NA,CASSYNGVNTEAFF
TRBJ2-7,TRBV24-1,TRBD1,CATSGFGTGGYEQYF
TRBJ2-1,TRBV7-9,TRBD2,CASSTEVSKLAVSYNEQFF
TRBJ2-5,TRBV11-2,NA,CASSLDPLASQYF
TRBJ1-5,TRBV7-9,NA,CASSYARAGAPQHF
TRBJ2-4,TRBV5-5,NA,CASSSSTGNIQYF
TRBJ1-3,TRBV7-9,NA,CASRPLSTGNTIYF
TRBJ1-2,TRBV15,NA,CATSRERNYGYTF
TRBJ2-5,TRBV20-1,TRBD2,CSAATSGQETQYF
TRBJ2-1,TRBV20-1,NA,CSARKRNGVYNEQFF
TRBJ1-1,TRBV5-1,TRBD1,CASSWDRETEAFF
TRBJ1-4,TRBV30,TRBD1,CAWSPGQSATNEKLFF
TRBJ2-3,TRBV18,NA,CASSDQLTDTQYF
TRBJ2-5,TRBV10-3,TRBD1,CAISETDRGETQYF
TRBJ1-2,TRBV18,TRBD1,CASSPQGATYGYTF
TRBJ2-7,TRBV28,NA,CASSFTLGDVALRYEQYF
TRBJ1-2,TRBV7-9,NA,CASSFSREAYGYTF